One and the same sample provided the 4 T cell receptor beta chains below, sequenced in a study of T cell responses to AZD1222 COVID-19 vaccine. Using immunoSEQ multiplex PCR, the repertoire was profiled, and TCRdb retains in-frame clones only, with some absent. The table shows some 120,000 clones, with less than 90% occurring only once. The starting material was peripheral blood, obtained on day 0 of AZD1222 vaccination. These receptors all come from an adult in good health.

The chain combines TRBV7-9 with TRBJ1-4; 7 bases match TRBD1. Germline V gene lookup returns CDR1 SEHNR and CDR2 FQNEAQ (reference sequence). V shed 5 bases and J 8 bases; nucleotides not matched to a gene: 8. The length of the CDR3 is 14 residues. This CDR3 reads CASSPTGISEKLFF. As DNA, the CDR3 is TGTGCCAGCAGCCCGACAGGGATAAGCGAAAAACTGTTTTTT. Supplemented by reference TRBV7-9 and TRBJ1-4, the full variable domain reads DTGVSQNPRHKITKRGQNVTFRCDPISEHNRLYWYRQTLGQGPEFLTYFQNEAQLEKSRLLSDRFSAERPKGSFSTLEIQRTEQGDSAMYLCASSPTGISEKLFFGSGTQLSVL.

CDR3 coding DNA: TGTGCCAGCAGCCAAGACACCGTCACGCCCTACGAGCAGTACTTC. Residues: CASSQDTVTPYEQYF. This chain uses TRBV4-2 with TRBJ2-7; D is uncertain. Germline V gives CDR1 LGHNA, CDR2 YNFKEQ. This CDR3 spans 15 amino acids. Trimming cost V 0 bases and J 2 bases, with 11 bases left between them.

The gene calls are TRBV29-1 and TRBJ2-5, with 8 bases lining up with TRBD1. V lost 3 bases, J lost 4 bases, and 4 bases stayed unmatched. This CDR3 is 13 amino acids long. Germline CDR1 reads SQVTM; CDR2 reads ANQGSEA. The CDR3 nucleotides are TGCAGCGTTGACTCAGGGGGCGGAGAGACCCAGTACTTC. This encodes CSVDSGGGETQYF.

V gene TRBV3-1 (or the pseudogene TRBV3-2) combines with J gene TRBJ2-3; 9 bases fit TRBD2. CDR3 size: 16 residues. J lost 0 bases, V lost 4 bases, and 5 bases had no gene match. Germline CDR1 LGHDT, CDR2 YNNKEL (reference sequence). The CDR3: CASSRGTSQSTDTQYF. DNA for the CDR3: TGTGCCAGCAGCCGTGGGACTAGCCAGAGCACAGATACGCAGTATTTT.